This is a list of T cell receptor beta chains from one sample in a study of post-analysis software for immune sequencing data. MiXCR, run by TCRdb on the PCR reads, gives a single entry per CDR3 protein. The sample yields approximately 440,000 distinct CDR3 sequences, roughly 46% seen once. Sequencing was done on a sample of blood. The receptors originated from a girl aged 5-17 years with multiple sclerosis. The CDR3 runs from the conserved cysteine through the conserved F or W. D genes are given only for firm matches. A clone size is listed for some rows: how often the clone was seen (once, few, many), or a class if it is expanded.

CDR3 length	J gene	V gene	D gene	clone size	CDR3 protein	CDR3 DNA
14	TRBJ2-1	TRBV20-1	.	.	CSAWRFSSYNEQFF	TGCAGTGCTTGGCGGTTTAGCTCCTACAATGAGCAGTTCTTC
19	TRBJ2-1	TRBV7-8	TRBD2	.	CANSPRTRTSGSGENEQFF	TGTGCCAACAGCCCCCGGACGAGGACTAGCGGGAGTGGGGAAAATGAGCAGTTCTTC
15	TRBJ2-6	TRBV2	.	.	CASSDWGSGANVLTF	TGTGCCAGCAGTGATTGGGGGTCTGGGGCCAACGTCCTGACTTTC
13	TRBJ1-1	TRBV7-9	.	few	CASSLVDYEVAFF	TGTGCCAGCAGCTTAGTTGATTACGAAGTGGCTTTCTTT
16	TRBJ2-5	TRBV7-9	TRBD2	.	CASSLVSGLDQETQYF	TGTGCCAGCAGCCTCGTCTCGGGACTAGATCAAGAGACCCAGTACTTC
14	TRBJ1-2	TRBV19	TRBD1	few	CASSRQGASYGYTF	TGTGCCAGTAGTCGACAGGGGGCCAGCTATGGCTACACCTTC
15	TRBJ1-5	TRBV12-3/TRBV12-4	.	once	CASSLQTDANQPQHF	TGTGCCAGCAGTTTACAAACGGATGCCAATCAGCCCCAGCATTTT
19	TRBJ2-6	TRBV7-9	.	few	CASSLPPMGESSGANVLTF	TGTGCCAGCAGCTTACCTCCAATGGGGGAGAGCTCTGGGGCCAACGTCCTGACTTTC
15	TRBJ1-1	TRBV27	.	few	CASSSLQGLNTEAFF	TGTGCCAGCAGTTCCCTACAGGGATTGAACACTGAAGCTTTCTTT
13	TRBJ2-7	TRBV20-1	.	many	CSAGQPSSYEQYF	TGCAGTGCTGGACAGCCCTCTTCCTACGAGCAGTACTTC
13	TRBJ1-2	TRBV6-1	.	few	CASSVGHYGGYTF	TGTGCCAGCAGTGTAGGACACTATGGTGGCTACACCTTC
16	TRBJ2-3	TRBV6-1	TRBD2	once	CASSERIAGVQDTQYF	TGTGCCAGCAGTGAAAGGATAGCGGGAGTTCAAGATACGCAGTATTTT
14	TRBJ2-7	TRBV7-9	TRBD1	few	CASSPRTGADEQYF	TGTGCCAGCAGCCCAAGAACAGGGGCGGACGAGCAGTACTTC
14	TRBJ2-7	TRBV20-1	TRBD1	few	CSAQPGQESYEQYF	TGCAGTGCCCAACCGGGACAGGAGTCCTATGAGCAGTACTTC
18	TRBJ2-4	TRBV3-1	TRBD2	.	CASKLTSGRSLAKNIQYF	TGTGCCAGCAAATTGACTAGCGGGAGATCACTAGCCAAAAACATTCAGTACTTC
14	TRBJ1-1	TRBV7-9	TRBD1	.	CASSTTGTNTEAFF	TGTGCCAGCAGCACGACAGGGACGAACACTGAAGCTTTCTTT
14	TRBJ2-3	TRBV24-1	.	.	CATSVGGGTDTQYF	TGTGCCACCAGTGTAGGGGGAGGGACAGATACGCAGTATTTT
12	TRBJ2-1	TRBV24-1	.	.	CATSEEFDEQFF	TGTGCCACCAGTGAAGAGTTCGATGAGCAGTTCTTC
13	TRBJ2-3	TRBV29-1	TRBD2	once	CSGLAGVPDTQYF	TGCAGCGGACTAGCGGGAGTCCCAGATACGCAGTATTTT
17	TRBJ1-2	TRBV7-2	TRBD1	few	CASSIMDRGSSVYGYTF	TGTGCCAGCAGCATAATGGACAGGGGGTCGTCTGTCTATGGCTACACCTTC
15	TRBJ1-4	TRBV4-2	.	few	CASSQVVQTNEKLFF	TGTGCCAGCAGCCAAGTTGTCCAGACTAATGAAAAACTGTTTTTT
14	TRBJ2-7	TRBV4-1	TRBD2	.	CASSQRLAEHEQYF	TGCGCCAGCAGCCAGAGACTAGCGGAACACGAGCAGTACTTC
15	TRBJ2-3	TRBV20-1	.	few	CSARDQGPAVDTQYF	TGCAGTGCTAGAGATCAAGGACCGGCGGTGGATACGCAGTATTTT
15	TRBJ2-1	TRBV29-1	TRBD2	.	CSVDPAGRGYNEQFF	TGCAGCGTTGACCCAGCGGGGAGGGGCTACAATGAGCAGTTCTTC
14	TRBJ2-6	TRBV5-1	.	.	CASIGDSGANVLTF	TGCGCCAGCATAGGGGACTCTGGGGCCAACGTCCTGACTTTC
14	TRBJ2-5	TRBV20-1	.	.	CSARDPSGWETQYF	TGCAGTGCTAGAGATCCGTCCGGGTGGGAGACCCAGTACTTC
15	TRBJ2-7	TRBV4-2	TRBD2	.	CASSRDTSGNKEQYF	TGTGCCAGCAGCCGAGACACTAGCGGGAATAAAGAGCAGTACTTC
15	TRBJ2-5	TRBV6-6	TRBD2	.	CASSRRLAGGVTQYF	TGTGCCAGCAGTCGTCGACTAGCGGGAGGGGTAACCCAGTACTTC
15	TRBJ1-2	TRBV15	.	.	CATSRDGKSGDGYTF	TGTGCCACCAGCAGAGATGGGAAGTCCGGGGATGGCTACACCTTC
18	TRBJ2-7	TRBV29-1	TRBD2	few	CSVEVSRGRGRNSYEQYF	TGCAGCGTTGAAGTGAGTCGGGGGAGGGGCCGGAACTCCTACGAGCAGTACTTC
14	TRBJ2-7	TRBV11-1	TRBD2	few	CASSPGLATYEQYF	TGTGCCAGCAGTCCTGGACTAGCGACCTACGAGCAGTACTTC
13	TRBJ2-4	TRBV27	TRBD1	.	CASSLAQGNIQYF	TGTGCCAGCAGTTTAGCACAGGGGAACATTCAGTACTTC
15	TRBJ2-1	TRBV20-1	.	few	CSARDAEPIDNEQFF	TGCAGTGCTAGAGATGCCGAGCCCATAGACAATGAGCAGTTCTTC
15	TRBJ1-1	TRBV5-5	TRBD1	.	CASSPFDRENTEAFF	TGTGCCAGCAGCCCCTTCGACAGGGAGAACACTGAAGCTTTCTTT
15	TRBJ2-5	TRBV4-3	TRBD1	few	CASSPGQGLGETQYF	TGCGCCAGCAGCCCGGGACAGGGGTTAGGAGAGACCCAGTACTTC
16	TRBJ2-1	TRBV4-1	TRBD2	few	CASSQPLADLYNEQFF	TGCGCCAGCAGCCAACCGCTAGCGGACCTCTACAATGAGCAGTTCTTC
13	TRBJ1-5	TRBV27	.	.	CANYRWGDQPQHF	TGTGCCAACTATCGATGGGGGGATCAGCCCCAGCATTTT
15	TRBJ2-7	TRBV12-3/TRBV12-4	.	once	CASSLLSARVDEQYF	TGTGCCAGCAGTTTATTGTCGGCCAGGGTCGACGAGCAGTACTTC
15	TRBJ2-7	TRBV15	.	.	CATSRDLDGDYGQYF	TGTGCCACCAGCAGAGATTTGGACGGAGACTACGGGCAGTACTTC
9	TRBJ1-1	TRBV20-1	TRBD1	few	CRIGQEGFF	TGCAGGATCGGACAGGAGGGTTTCTTT
14	TRBJ2-5	TRBV3-1	TRBD2	few	CASRTAGNQETQYF	TGTGCCAGCAGAACAGCGGGGAACCAAGAGACCCAGTACTTC
13	TRBJ1-2	TRBV24-1	.	.	CATSDRASYGYTF	TGTGCCACCAGTGATCGGGCCAGCTATGGCTACACCTTC
15	TRBJ2-7	TRBV9	.	.	CASSPWGESPYEQYF	TGTGCCAGCAGCCCGTGGGGGGAATCACCCTACGAGCAGTACTTC
13	TRBJ2-4	TRBV5-1	TRBD2	.	CASSLEREGIQYF	TGCGCCAGCAGCTTGGAGCGGGAAGGTATTCAGTACTTC
14	TRBJ2-7	TRBV12-5	TRBD1	.	CASGSLQQGNEQYF	TGTGCTAGTGGTTCACTTCAACAGGGGAACGAGCAGTACTTC
14	TRBJ2-1	TRBV4-3	.	few	CASSQVVRVDEQFF	TGCGCCAGCAGCCAAGTCGTGAGGGTGGATGAGCAGTTCTTC
12	TRBJ2-5	TRBV7-2	.	many	CASSRLAETQYF	TGTGCCAGCAGCCGACTCGCAGAGACCCAGTACTTC
14	TRBJ2-7	TRBV2	.	.	CASRAGTLSYEQYF	TGTGCCAGCCGGGCAGGGACACTCTCCTACGAGCAGTACTTC
11	TRBJ1-2	TRBV20-1	.	.	CSAGLAYGYTF	TGCAGTGCTGGCCTAGCGTATGGCTACACCTTC
14	TRBJ1-1	TRBV29-1	TRBD1	.	CSASGTGGTTEAFF	TGCAGCGCTTCCGGGACAGGGGGTACCACTGAAGCTTTCTTT
12	TRBJ2-7	TRBV6-1	.	.	CASMVGPYEQYF	TGTGCCAGCATGGTCGGTCCCTACGAGCAGTACTTC